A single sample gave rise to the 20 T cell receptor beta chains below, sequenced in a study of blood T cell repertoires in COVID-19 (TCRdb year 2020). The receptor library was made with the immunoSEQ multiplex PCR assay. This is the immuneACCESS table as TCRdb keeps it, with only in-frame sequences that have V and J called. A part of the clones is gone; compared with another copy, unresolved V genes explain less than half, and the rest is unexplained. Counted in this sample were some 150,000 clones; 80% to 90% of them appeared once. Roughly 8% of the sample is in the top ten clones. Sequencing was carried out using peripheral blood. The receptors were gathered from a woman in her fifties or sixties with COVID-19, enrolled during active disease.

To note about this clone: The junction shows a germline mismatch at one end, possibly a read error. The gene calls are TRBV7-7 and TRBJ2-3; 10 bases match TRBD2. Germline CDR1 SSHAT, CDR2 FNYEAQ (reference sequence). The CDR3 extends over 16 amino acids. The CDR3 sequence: CASSPSLAGGTDTQYF. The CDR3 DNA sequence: TGTGCTAGCAGCCCCAGTCTAGCGGGGGGCACAGATACGCAGTATTTT.

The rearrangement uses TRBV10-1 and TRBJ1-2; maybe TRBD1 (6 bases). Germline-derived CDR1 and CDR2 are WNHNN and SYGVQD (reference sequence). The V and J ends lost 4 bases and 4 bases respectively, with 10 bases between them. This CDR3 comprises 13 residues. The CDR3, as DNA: TGCGCCAGCAGTGGGGGGGGCAGCTATGGCTACACCTTC. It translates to CASSGGGSYGYTF.

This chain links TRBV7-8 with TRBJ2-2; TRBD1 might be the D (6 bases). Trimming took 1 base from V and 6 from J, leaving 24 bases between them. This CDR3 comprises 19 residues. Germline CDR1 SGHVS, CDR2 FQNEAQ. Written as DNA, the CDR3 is TGTGCCAGCAGCTTAGTAGGGGGTGTCGGGACCGCGGACGCCGGGGAGCTGTTTTTT. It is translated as CASSLVGGVGTADAGELFF.

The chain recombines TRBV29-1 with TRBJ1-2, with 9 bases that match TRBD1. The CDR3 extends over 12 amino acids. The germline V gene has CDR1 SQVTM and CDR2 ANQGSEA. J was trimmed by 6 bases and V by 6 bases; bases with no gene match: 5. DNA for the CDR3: TGCAGCGTGGAGGGACAGGGCAATGGCTACACCTTC. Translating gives CSVEGQGNGYTF.

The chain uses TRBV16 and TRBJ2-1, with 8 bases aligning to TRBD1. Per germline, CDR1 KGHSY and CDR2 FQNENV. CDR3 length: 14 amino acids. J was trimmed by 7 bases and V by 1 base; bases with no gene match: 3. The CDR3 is CASSQWDRFNEQFF. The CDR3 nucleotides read TGTGCCAGCAGCCAATGGGACAGGTTTAATGAGCAGTTCTTC.

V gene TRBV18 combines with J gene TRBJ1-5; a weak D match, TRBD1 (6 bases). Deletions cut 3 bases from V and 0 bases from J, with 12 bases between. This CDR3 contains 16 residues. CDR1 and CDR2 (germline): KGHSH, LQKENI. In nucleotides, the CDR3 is TGTGCCAGCTCACCGGACAGTTGGTATAGCAATCAGCCCCAGCATTTT. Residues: CASSPDSWYSNQPQHF. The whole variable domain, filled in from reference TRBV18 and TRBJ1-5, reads NAGVMQNPRHLVRRRGQEARLRCSPMKGHSHVYWYRQLPEEGLKFMVYLQKENIIDESGMPKERFSAEFPKEGPSILRIQQVVRGDSAAYFCASSPDSWYSNQPQHFGDGTRLSIL.

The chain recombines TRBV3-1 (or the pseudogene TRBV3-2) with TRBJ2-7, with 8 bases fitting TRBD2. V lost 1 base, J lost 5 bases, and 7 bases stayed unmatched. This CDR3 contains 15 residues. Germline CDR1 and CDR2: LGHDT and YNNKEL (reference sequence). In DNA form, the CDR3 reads TGTGCCAGCAGCCAAGCCGGGACTAGTGGCCACGAGCAGTACTTC. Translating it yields CASSQAGTSGHEQYF.

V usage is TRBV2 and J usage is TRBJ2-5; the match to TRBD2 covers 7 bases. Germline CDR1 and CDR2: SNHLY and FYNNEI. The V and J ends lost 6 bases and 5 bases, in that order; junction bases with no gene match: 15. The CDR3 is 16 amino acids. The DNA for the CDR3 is TGTGCCAGCAGCGCCCCCCTAGCGGCCGCCGGGGAGACCCAGTACTTC. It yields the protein CASSAPLAAAGETQYF.

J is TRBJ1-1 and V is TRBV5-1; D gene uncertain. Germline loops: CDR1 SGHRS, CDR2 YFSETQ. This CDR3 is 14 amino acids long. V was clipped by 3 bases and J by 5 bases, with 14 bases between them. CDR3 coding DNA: TGCGCCAGCAGCTCCCCCGGGGTCGGGACTGAAGCTTTCTTT. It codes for CASSSPGVGTEAFF.

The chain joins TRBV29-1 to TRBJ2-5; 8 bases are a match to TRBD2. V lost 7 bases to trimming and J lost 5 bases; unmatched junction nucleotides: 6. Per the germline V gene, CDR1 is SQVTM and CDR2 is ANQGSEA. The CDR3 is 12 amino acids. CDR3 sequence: CSAGGGQETQYF. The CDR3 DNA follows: TGCAGCGCAGGCGGGGGGCAGGAGACCCAGTACTTC.

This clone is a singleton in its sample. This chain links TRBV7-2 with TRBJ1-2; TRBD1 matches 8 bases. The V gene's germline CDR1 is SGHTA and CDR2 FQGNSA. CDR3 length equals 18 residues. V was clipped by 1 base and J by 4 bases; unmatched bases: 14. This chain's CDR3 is CASSLEGLEQGVGYGYTF. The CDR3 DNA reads TGTGCCAGCAGCTTAGAGGGGCTGGAACAGGGGGTTGGCTATGGCTACACCTTC.

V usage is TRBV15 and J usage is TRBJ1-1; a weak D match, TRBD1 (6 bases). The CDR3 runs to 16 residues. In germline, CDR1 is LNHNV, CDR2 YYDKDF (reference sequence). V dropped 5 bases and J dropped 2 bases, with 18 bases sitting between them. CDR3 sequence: CATSEHDGTPNTEAFF. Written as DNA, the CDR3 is TGTGCCACCAGCGAGCACGACGGGACACCTAACACTGAAGCTTTCTTT.

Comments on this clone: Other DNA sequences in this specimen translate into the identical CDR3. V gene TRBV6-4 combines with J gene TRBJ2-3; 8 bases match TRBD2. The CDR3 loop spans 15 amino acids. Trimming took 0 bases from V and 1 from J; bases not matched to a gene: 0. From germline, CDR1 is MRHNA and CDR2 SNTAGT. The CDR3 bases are TGTGCCAGCAGTGACTCTAGCGGGGGCACAGATACGCAGTATTTT. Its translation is CASSDSSGGTDTQYF.

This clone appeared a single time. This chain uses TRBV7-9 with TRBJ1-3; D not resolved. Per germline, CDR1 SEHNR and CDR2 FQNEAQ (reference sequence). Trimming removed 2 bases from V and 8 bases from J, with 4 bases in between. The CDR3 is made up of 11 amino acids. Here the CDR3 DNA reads TGTGCCAGCAGCTTACTCGACACCATATATTTT. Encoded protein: CASSLLDTIYF. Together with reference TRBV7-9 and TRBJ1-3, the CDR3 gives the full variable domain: DTGVSQNPRHKITKRGQNVTFRCDPISEHNRLYWYRQTLGQGPEFLTYFQNEAQLEKSRLLSDRFSAERPKGSFSTLEIQRTEQGDSAMYLCASSLLDTIYFGEGSWLTVV.

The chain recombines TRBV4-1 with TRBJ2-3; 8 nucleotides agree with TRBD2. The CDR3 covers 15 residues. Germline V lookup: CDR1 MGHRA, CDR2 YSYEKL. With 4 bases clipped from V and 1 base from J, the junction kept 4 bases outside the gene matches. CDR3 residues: CASSRGTRGTDTQYF. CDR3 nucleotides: TGCGCCAGCAGCCGCGGGACTAGGGGCACAGATACGCAGTATTTT.

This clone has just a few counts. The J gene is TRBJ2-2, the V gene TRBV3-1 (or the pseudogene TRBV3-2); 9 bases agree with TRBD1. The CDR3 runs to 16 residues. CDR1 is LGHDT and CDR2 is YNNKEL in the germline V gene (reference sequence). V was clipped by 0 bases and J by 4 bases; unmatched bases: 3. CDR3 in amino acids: CASSQDWTGVTGELFF. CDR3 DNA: TGTGCCAGCAGCCAAGATTGGACAGGGGTCACCGGGGAGCTGTTTTTT.

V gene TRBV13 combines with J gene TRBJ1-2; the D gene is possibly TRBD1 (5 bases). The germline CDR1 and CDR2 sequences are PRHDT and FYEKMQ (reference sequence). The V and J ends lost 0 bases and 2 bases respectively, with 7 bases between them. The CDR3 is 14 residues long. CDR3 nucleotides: TGTGCCAGCAGCTTAGGAGCAGGGAACTATGGCTACACCTTC. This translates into CASSLGAGNYGYTF.

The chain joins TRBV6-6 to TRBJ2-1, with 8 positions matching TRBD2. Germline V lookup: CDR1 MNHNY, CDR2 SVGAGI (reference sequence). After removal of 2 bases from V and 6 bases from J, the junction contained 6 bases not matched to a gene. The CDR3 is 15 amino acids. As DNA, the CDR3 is TGTGCCAGCAGTTACGTCCAGCGGGGGTCCAATGAGCAGTTCTTC. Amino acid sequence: CASSYVQRGSNEQFF.

The CDR3 sequence is CSVVGFGTGGRPEAFF. The CDR3 nucleotides are TGCAGCGTTGTCGGCTTCGGGACAGGGGGACGACCTGAAGCTTTCTTT. V usage is TRBV29-1 and J usage is TRBJ1-1, with TRBD1 identical over 11 bases. There are 16 residues in the CDR3. J was trimmed by 6 bases and V by 4 bases; bases with no gene match: 13. Germline V gene sequence: CDR1 SQVTM, CDR2 ANQGSEA.

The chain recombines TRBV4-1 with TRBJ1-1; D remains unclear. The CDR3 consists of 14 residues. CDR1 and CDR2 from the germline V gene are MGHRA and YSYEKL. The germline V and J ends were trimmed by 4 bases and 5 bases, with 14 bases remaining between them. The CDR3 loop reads CASSLWVERTEAFF. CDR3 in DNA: TGCGCCAGCAGCCTCTGGGTTGAGAGGACTGAAGCTTTCTTT.